Each of the 28 T cell receptor beta chains below was sequenced from the same sample in a study of blood T cell repertoires in COVID-19 (dated by TCRdb to between 2020 and 2021). To prepare the library, the immunoSEQ multiplex PCR assay was applied. Held by TCRdb, this immuneACCESS table contains in-frame sequences only and omits some clones. Under half of the omission traces to an unresolved V gene where checked; the cause of the rest is unknown. A total of roughly 200,000 clones appear in this sample, 70% to 90% of them only once. Approximately 12% of the sample lies in the top ten. Material for sequencing was peripheral blood. These receptors all come from a woman younger than 35 who had recovered from COVID-19.

The chain combines TRBV3-1 (or the pseudogene TRBV3-2) with TRBJ2-3; possibly TRBD1 for D (5 bases). This CDR3 region has 14 residues. Germline V gives CDR1 LGHDT, CDR2 YNNKEL (reference sequence). Trimming removed 3 bases at V and 6 bases at J, with 13 bases between. CDR3 DNA sequence: TGTGCCAGCAGCCAGGGGCGATTCGCCGATACGCAGTATTTT. It is translated as CASSQGRFADTQYF.

This clone was detected only a few times. The chain is built from TRBV19 and TRBJ2-3; 8 bases align to TRBD1. Looked up from germline, CDR1 is LNHDA and CDR2 is SQIVND (reference sequence). The CDR3 is 13 amino acids. After removal of 8 bases from V and 4 bases from J, the junction contained 5 bases not matched to a gene. In DNA, the CDR3 is TGTGCCAGTCAGACAGGGGCGGCAGATACGCAGTATTTT. It is translated as CASQTGAADTQYF.

Here the CDR3 DNA reads TGTGCCATCAGTGACAGGATGAACACTGAAGCTTTCTTT. Its protein product is CAISDRMNTEAFF. The rearrangement uses TRBV10-3 and TRBJ1-1; D is ambiguous. The CDR3 is 13 amino acids. Trimming left V 3 bases short and J 0 bases short, with 5 bases between. CDR1 and CDR2 from the germline V gene are ENHRY and SYGVKD.

The sample holds one count of this clone. The rearrangement joins TRBV19 to TRBJ1-1, with D unresolved. The CDR3 is 14 residues long. Germline CDR1 LNHDA, CDR2 SQIVND (reference sequence). The V end was cut by 0 bases, the J end by 8 bases, with 13 bases between. For the CDR3, the DNA is TGTGCCAGTAGTATAGAGGGCAGTGCATTAGAAGCTTTCTTT. As protein: CASSIEGSALEAFF.

The chain recombines TRBV5-6 with TRBJ2-1, with 8 positions matching TRBD2. The length of the CDR3 is 14 residues. CDR1 is SGHDT, CDR2 YYEEEE, per germline. Trimming at V came to 4 bases and at J to 8 bases, leaving 8 bases not matched to a gene. CDR3 region: CASSPGLGVDEQFF. In DNA, the CDR3 is TGTGCCAGCAGCCCGGGACTAGGTGTAGATGAGCAGTTCTTC. The whole variable domain, filled in from reference TRBV5-6 and TRBJ2-1, reads DAGVTQSPTHLIKTRGQQVTLRCSPKSGHDTVSWYQQALGQGPQFIFQYYEEEERQRGNFPDRFSGHQFPNYSSELNVNALLLGDSALYLCASSPGLGVDEQFFGPGTRLTVL.

The chain has TRBV27 and TRBJ2-4; 13 nucleotides agree with TRBD2. V was pared by 5 bases and J by 5 bases, with 12 bases of the junction left unmatched. CDR3 length: 18 residues. CDR1 is MNHEY, CDR2 SMNVEV, per germline (reference sequence). CDR3 residues: CASSRNQLAGGPQNIQYF. Here the CDR3 DNA reads TGTGCCAGCAGTCGCAACCAACTAGCGGGAGGGCCCCAAAACATTCAGTACTTC.

This clone was seen just once. The chain uses TRBV12-3 or TRBV12-4 and TRBJ2-3; no clear D. CDR3 length equals 13 residues. V lost 6 bases and J lost 0, with 7 bases in between. The CDR3 DNA is TGTGCCAGCAGATCCGTCAGCACAGATACGCAGTATTTT. It encodes CASRSVSTDTQYF.

The chain couples TRBV25-1 to TRBJ2-7, with 7 bases aligning to TRBD2. Per germline, CDR1 MGHDK and CDR2 SYGVNS. CDR3 length: 12 residues. The V gene end was trimmed by 7 bases and the J gene end by 5 bases; junction bases not matched to a gene: 5. The CDR3 DNA reads TGTGCCAGCATCGGACTAGTCGACGAGCAGTACTTC. Translation gives CASIGLVDEQYF.

The chain couples TRBV13 to TRBJ2-1, with a possible D match to TRBD2 (6 bases). The V gene's germline CDR1 is PRHDT and CDR2 FYEKMQ (reference sequence). The V and J ends lost 3 bases and 0 bases respectively, with 9 bases between them. This CDR3 has 15 amino acids. CDR3 region: CASSFPGSSYNEQFF. In nucleotides, the CDR3 is TGTGCCAGCAGCTTCCCCGGGAGCTCCTACAATGAGCAGTTCTTC. The whole variable domain, filled in from reference TRBV13 and TRBJ2-1, reads AAGVIQSPRHLIKEKRETATLKCYPIPRHDTVYWYQQGPGQDPQFLISFYEKMQSDKGSIPDRFSAQQFSDYHSELNMSSLELGDSALYFCASSFPGSSYNEQFFGPGTRLTVL.

The chain combines TRBV18 with TRBJ2-1, with a weak D call TRBD1 (6 bases). The CDR3 is made up of 14 amino acids. The germline V gene has CDR1 KGHSH and CDR2 LQKENI. V was clipped by 3 bases and J by 5 bases, with 11 bases between them. This CDR3 reads CASSPPGVNNEQFF. The CDR3 bases are TGTGCCAGCTCACCTCCAGGGGTAAACAATGAGCAGTTCTTC.

The rearrangement links TRBV18 to TRBJ2-7; no firm D call. Germline V gene sequence: CDR1 KGHSH, CDR2 LQKENI. With 2 bases removed from V and 4 bases from J, the gap between germline ends came to 6 bases. This CDR3 has 12 amino acids. This CDR3 reads CASSPLRYEQYF. The CDR3 DNA reads TGTGCCAGCTCACCATTGAGGTACGAGCAGTACTTC.

As regards this clone: Compared with germline, one end of the junction differs, possibly owing to a read error. This CDR3 is CATSSTGGWSPLHF. The CDR3 region has the DNA TGTGCCACCAGTTCGACAGGGGGCTGGTCACCCCTCCACTTT. The V gene is TRBV6-5, the J gene TRBJ1-6; TRBD1 agrees at 10 bases. The CDR3 sequence is 14 residues long. Germline lookup yields CDR1 MNHEY and CDR2 SVGAGI.

On this clone: An end of the junction differs from the germline gene, which may be a read error. The CDR3 region is CASSPPTNEKLFF. CDR3 nucleotide sequence: TGCGCCAGCAGCCCACCAACAAATGAAAAACTGTTTTTT. The rearrangement joins TRBV4-1 to TRBJ1-4; D is unclear. The CDR3 consists of 13 residues. Germline assignment: CDR1 MGHRA and CDR2 YSYEKL.

The genes are TRBV9 and TRBJ2-2, with TRBD2 matching over 8 bases. Germline V lookup: CDR1 SGDLS, CDR2 YYNGEE. This CDR3 spans 15 amino acids. V was clipped by 4 bases and J by 7 bases; unmatched bases: 9. CDR3 nucleotides: TGTGCCAGCAGCCCGGGGAGCGGGAGAATCGGGGAGCTGTTTTTT. Translating it yields CASSPGSGRIGELFF.

This clone is a singleton in its sample. V is TRBV29-1 and J is TRBJ2-2; 10 bases map to TRBD2. CDR1 and CDR2 (germline): SQVTM, ANQGSEA. This CDR3 has 15 amino acids. Germline trimming cut 6 bases from V and 2 bases from J; bases unmatched to any gene: 6. CDR3 loop: CSVAASGGNTGELFF. CDR3 DNA sequence: TGCAGCGTGGCCGCTAGCGGGGGAAACACCGGGGAGCTGTTTTTT.

V is TRBV5-1 and J is TRBJ2-3; weak D call: TRBD1 (6 bases). This CDR3 is 16 amino acids long. Germline loops: CDR1 SGHRS, CDR2 YFSETQ. V lost 0 bases, J lost 1 base, and 12 bases lay in between. The CDR3 spells CASSLALAGGTDTQYF. The CDR3 DNA follows: TGCGCCAGCAGCTTGGCTCTGGCAGGGGGCACAGATACGCAGTATTTT.

The chain carries TRBV7-3 and TRBJ1-2; TRBD1 matches 8 bases. Germline V gene data show CDR1 as SGHTA and CDR2 as FQGTGA. Trimming removed 5 bases from V and 8 bases from J; junction bases left unmatched: 10. This CDR3 contains 14 residues. The CDR3, as DNA: TGTGCCAGCAGCCTAGGACAGGGTCGTGCCGGCTACACCTTC. It specifies CASSLGQGRAGYTF. The variable domain in full, completed from reference TRBV7-3 and TRBJ1-2, reads GAGVSQTPSNKVTEKGKYVELRCDPISGHTALYWYRQSLGQGPEFLIYFQGTGAADDSGLPNDRFFAVRPEGSVSTLKIQRTERGDSAVYLCASSLGQGRAGYTFGSGTRLTVV.

This clone was seen a few times. The J gene is TRBJ1-5, the V gene TRBV19; D gene uncertain. Germline V CDR1 and CDR2: LNHDA, SQIVND (reference sequence). Trimming left V 1 base short and J 7 bases short, with 8 bases between. This CDR3 is built from 13 residues. CDR3 sequence reads: CASSIGLEQPQHF. The CDR3 DNA sequence: TGTGCCAGTAGTATAGGACTAGAGCAGCCCCAGCATTTT. Full variable domain (remainder filled in from reference TRBV19 and TRBJ1-5): DGGITQSPKYLFRKEGQNVTLSCEQNLNHDAMYWYRQDPGQGLRLIYYSQIVNDFQKGDIAEGYSVSREKKESFPLTVTSAQKNPTAFYLCASSIGLEQPQHFGDGTRLSIL.

V usage is TRBV21-1 and J usage is TRBJ1-5; the table's D gene call, TRBD1, was not cross checked with the DNA. TRBV21-1 is described as a pseudogene. The CDR3 runs to 20 residues. The CDR3 reads CASSPAEQGPKPDSNQPQHF. CDR3 DNA sequence: TGTGCCAGCAGCCCTGCCGAACAGGGACCTAAACCCGATAGCAATCAGCCCCAGCATTTT.

V and J are TRBV9 and TRBJ1-2; TRBD1 is a possible D gene (5 bases). Trimming took 4 bases from V and 3 from J, leaving 19 bases between them. In germline, CDR1 is SGDLS, CDR2 YYNGEE. This CDR3 is 16 amino acids long. The CDR3 region has the DNA TGTGCCAGCAGCACCGACCAGGGATCAACGGACTATGGCTACACCTTC. Its translation is CASSTDQGSTDYGYTF.

The CDR3 region is CASTVLGAGNYGYTF. The CDR3 DNA reads TGTGCCAGCACGGTATTAGGGGCTGGAAACTATGGCTACACCTTC. This chain uses TRBV28 with TRBJ1-2, with D tentatively TRBD1 (5 bases). CDR3 size: 15 residues. The germline CDR1 and CDR2 sequences are MDHEN and SYDVKM. Trimming shortened V by 7 bases and J by 2 bases, and 17 bases separated the two germline ends.

The rearrangement links TRBV20-1 to TRBJ2-7, with 12 bases lining up with TRBD2. The CDR3 spans 15 residues. The V gene end was trimmed by 3 bases and the J gene end by 5 bases; junction bases not matched to a gene: 8. CDR1 is DFQATT, CDR2 SNEGSKA, per germline (reference sequence). The CDR3 region is CSASVLAGGYDEQYF. Here the CDR3 DNA reads TGCAGTGCTAGTGTGCTAGCGGGAGGGTACGACGAGCAGTACTTC.

The chain links TRBV20-1 to TRBJ2-1; 7 bases map to TRBD2. CDR1 DFQATT and CDR2 SNEGSKA come from the germline V gene (reference sequence). J was trimmed by 4 bases and V by 3 bases; bases with no gene match: 6. This CDR3 contains 14 residues. The CDR3 DNA is TGCAGTGCTAGTGCTAGCGGAAGATACAATGAGCAGTTCTTC. Protein: CSASASGRYNEQFF.

The table lists this clone with a count of one. The chain uses TRBV6-2 or TRBV6-3 and TRBJ1-2; possible D gene TRBD1, 6 bases. V was clipped by 4 bases and J by 8 bases, with 20 bases between them. The CDR3 length is 15 residues. CDR1 is MNHEY and CDR2 is SVGEGT in the germline V gene. The CDR3 loop is CASSSSHRVGYGYTF. The CDR3 region has the DNA TGTGCCAGCAGTTCCTCCCACAGGGTAGGTTACGGCTACACCTTC.

This clone was found once. This chain links TRBV7-6 with TRBJ1-1, with 8 bases identical to TRBD1. The CDR3 sequence is 14 residues long. V lost 5 bases to trimming and J lost 5 bases; unmatched junction nucleotides: 7. CDR1 is SGHVS, CDR2 FNYEAQ, per germline. CDR3 loop: CASSLWTGKTEAFF. The DNA of the CDR3 is TGTGCCAGCAGCCTATGGACAGGGAAAACTGAAGCTTTCTTT.

The J gene is TRBJ1-1, the V gene TRBV6-5; TRBD1 matches at 7 bases. Per germline, CDR1 MNHEY and CDR2 SVGAGI. The CDR3 is 13 amino acids. The V and J ends lost 6 bases and 1 base, in that order; junction bases with no gene match: 2. The CDR3 loop is CASRGQPNTEAFF. As DNA, the CDR3 is TGTGCCAGCAGGGGACAGCCGAACACTGAAGCTTTCTTT.

The chain is built from TRBV5-4 and TRBJ1-2; TRBD1 matches at 8 bases. The ends lost 0 bases at V and 4 bases at J; junction bases unmatched: 5. Germline CDR1 is SGHNT and CDR2 is YYREEE (reference sequence). CDR3 length: 15 residues. CDR3 region: CASSLGDRPAYGYTF. CDR3 DNA sequence: TGTGCCAGCAGCTTGGGGGACAGGCCCGCCTATGGCTACACCTTC.

The V gene is TRBV19, the J gene TRBJ1-2, with 9 bases identical to TRBD1. J gave up 2 bases and V 6 bases, and 7 bases lay outside the gene matches. The CDR3 is 15 residues long. CDR1 is LNHDA and CDR2 is SQIVND in the germline V gene (reference sequence). The CDR3 bases are TGTGCCAGTAGACCCGGTGACAGGGGGAACTATGGCTACACCTTC. Protein sequence: CASRPGDRGNYGYTF.